The rows below give T cell receptor beta chains drawn from one sample of a study of T cell clones after liver transplantation. Measured with immunoSEQ multiplex PCR; TCRdb has only the in-frame clones, and not every one. Counted here are 77,000 or so clones, over 70% occurring once; the ten biggest clones make up approximately 0.77%. The source material was CD4+ T cells from blood, sampled 12 months after liver transplant. These receptors originate from a human patient who received a liver transplant. Part of the T cells may come from the graft donor. Both conserved end residues are part of each CDR3. D genes are given only for firm matches. Size tells how often a clone was seen (once, few, many) or the class of an expanded clone, and some rows leave it out.

clone size,J gene,D gene,V gene,CDR3 protein,CDR3 DNA
NA,TRBJ2-3,TRBD2,TRBV7-9,CASSRGEADTQYF,TGTGCCAGCAGCCGGGGGGAGGCTGATACGCAGTATTTT
NA,TRBJ2-2,NA,TRBV5-1,CASSLKDGNTGELFF,TGCGCCAGCAGCTTAAAGGACGGGAACACCGGGGAGCTGTTTTTT
NA,TRBJ2-5,TRBD2,TRBV2,CASTGTAGGLETQYF,TGTGCCAGCACAGGGACAGCGGGAGGGTTAGAGACCCAGTACTTC
NA,TRBJ2-1,TRBD2,TRBV11-3,CASSLDIPLAGVGYNEQFF,TGTGCCAGCAGCTTAGATATCCCACTAGCGGGAGTCGGCTACAATGAGCAGTTCTTC
NA,TRBJ2-1,TRBD2,TRBV2,CASRALSGRYNEQFF,TGTGCCAGCAGGGCGCTTAGCGGGCGTTACAATGAGCAGTTCTTC
NA,TRBJ2-1,NA,TRBV7-2,CASSLIGYNEQFF,TGTGCCAGCAGCTTGATAGGGTACAATGAGCAGTTCTTC
NA,TRBJ2-1,TRBD1,TRBV6-6,CASSADREDEQFF,TGTGCCAGCAGTGCGGACAGGGAGGATGAGCAGTTCTTC
NA,TRBJ2-2,NA,TRBV6-6,CASQQGTNTGELFF,TGTGCCAGCCAACAGGGCACGAACACCGGGGAGCTGTTTTTT
NA,TRBJ2-7,NA,TRBV5-1,CASSLALEGSYEQYF,TGCGCCAGCAGCTTGGCCCTGGAGGGCTCCTACGAGCAGTACTTC
NA,TRBJ2-5,NA,TRBV18,CASSRPGRQETQYF,TGTGCCAGCTCACGACCGGGAAGACAAGAGACCCAGTACTTC
NA,TRBJ1-4,NA,TRBV5-1,CASSSRQQSTNEKLFF,TGCGCCAGCAGCTCTCGACAGCAATCAACTAATGAAAAACTGTTTTTT
NA,TRBJ2-2,TRBD2,TRBV5-4,CASSSGLALWRTGELFF,TGTGCCAGCAGTTCGGGACTAGCCTTATGGAGGACCGGGGAGCTGTTTTTT
NA,TRBJ2-3,NA,TRBV19,CASSMWASDTQYF,TGTGCCAGTAGTATGTGGGCCTCAGATACGCAGTATTTT
NA,TRBJ2-1,NA,TRBV11-2,CASSVRAQGYNEQFF,TGTGCCAGCAGCGTCCGGGCCCAGGGGTATAATGAGCAGTTCTTC
NA,TRBJ1-1,NA,TRBV18,CASSPSVKNTEAFF,TGTGCCAGCTCACCCTCGGTAAAGAACACTGAAGCTTTCTTT
NA,TRBJ1-1,NA,TRBV28,CASSLPSKNPEAFF,TGTGCCAGCAGTTTGCCAAGTAAGAATCCTGAAGCTTTCTTT
NA,TRBJ1-2,NA,TRBV7-9,CASSPPGRGRSYGYTF,TGTGCCAGCAGCCCCCCCGGCAGGGGTCGGAGTTATGGCTACACCTTC
once,TRBJ2-6,TRBD2,TRBV7-3,CASSLMGGKPSGANVLTF,TGTGCCAGCTCCCTCATGGGAGGGAAGCCCTCTGGGGCCAACGTCCTGACTTTC
NA,TRBJ2-7,TRBD1,TRBV6-6,CASSPWTGAVYEQYF,TGTGCCAGCAGTCCGTGGACAGGGGCCGTATACGAGCAGTACTTC
NA,TRBJ2-3,TRBD2,TRBV5-1,CASSLASSGVTDTQYF,TGCGCCAGCAGCTTGGCTTCTAGCGGAGTCACAGATACGCAGTATTTT
NA,TRBJ1-4,NA,TRBV6-1,CASSNRDRPFEKLFF,TGTGCCAGCAGTAACCGGGACCGCCCTTTTGAAAAACTGTTTTTT
NA,TRBJ2-7,NA,TRBV28,CASSISGSLDYEQYF,TGTGCCAGCAGCATTTCAGGTTCTTTGGATTACGAGCAGTACTTC
NA,TRBJ2-2,NA,TRBV18,CASSANRGGTNTGELFF,TGTGCCAGCTCAGCTAATCGAGGGGGTACGAACACCGGGGAGCTGTTTTTT
NA,TRBJ2-1,TRBD1,TRBV5-1,CASSPLQGAKDEQFF,TGCGCCAGCAGCCCCCTACAGGGGGCTAAGGATGAGCAGTTCTTC
NA,TRBJ2-1,NA,TRBV5-6,CASSLLISAGWNEQFF,TGTGCCAGCAGCTTGTTGATCTCGGCAGGGTGGAATGAGCAGTTCTTC
NA,TRBJ1-5,NA,TRBV18,CASSPHENQPQHF,TGTGCCAGCTCACCACACGAAAATCAGCCCCAGCATTTT
NA,TRBJ1-1,NA,TRBV10-1,CASSESTGGGTEAFF,TGCGCCAGCAGTGAGTCGACCGGGGGTGGCACTGAAGCTTTCTTT
NA,TRBJ1-4,NA,TRBV28,CAIQTGSDEKLFF,TGTGCCATACAAACAGGGTCAGATGAAAAACTGTTTTTT
NA,TRBJ2-3,NA,TRBV5-1,CASSQDPLSSDTQYF,TGCGCCAGCAGCCAGGACCCTCTCTCCTCGGATACGCAGTATTTT
NA,TRBJ1-2,TRBD1,TRBV10-2,CASSESSGQIYGYTF,TGCGCCAGCAGTGAGTCCTCGGGACAGATCTATGGCTACACCTTC
NA,TRBJ2-1,TRBD1,TRBV5-1,CASQGLGTGGLLTYNEQFF,TGCGCCAGCCAGGGTTTAGGGACAGGGGGACTTCTTACCTACAATGAGCAGTTCTTC
once,TRBJ2-7,TRBD2,TRBV5-1,CASSRLAGGPVHEQYF,TGCGCCAGCTCTCGACTAGCGGGAGGGCCGGTCCACGAGCAGTACTTC
few,TRBJ1-2,TRBD1,TRBV18,CASSPRWDRKNYGYTF,TGTGCCAGCTCACCACGTTGGGACAGGAAGAACTATGGCTACACCTTC
NA,TRBJ1-1,TRBD1,TRBV5-1,CASSLVGTGDTEAFF,TGCGCCAGCAGCTTGGTGGGGACAGGAGATACTGAAGCTTTCTTT
NA,TRBJ1-2,NA,TRBV5-1,CASSGGPGGGYTF,TGCGCCAGCAGCGGAGGTCCCGGGGGTGGCTACACCTTC
few,TRBJ2-2,TRBD1,TRBV29-1,CSVAGTGDTGELFF,TGCAGCGTTGCCGGGACAGGCGACACCGGGGAGCTGTTTTTT
NA,TRBJ1-5,NA,TRBV28,CASGQLNQPQHF,TGTGCCAGCGGGCAGCTCAATCAGCCCCAGCATTTT